The clone carrying this TCR beta chain was seen ten or more times. Its matching antigen is unknown. This sample is part of a study of T cell repertoires in cytomegalovirus infection. Background on the study: Public TCR beta signatures marked donors with CMV infection and the matching HLA. General study points: The cumulative frequency of public TCR beta families identified carriers of CMV plus the relevant HLA. In two of eight donors, the top clonotype was HLA-C-restricted CMV-specific.

TCRdb itself ran the reads through MiXCR, one entry per CDR3 protein. This sample carries 290,000 or so distinct CDR3 sequences, roughly 26% of them seen once, and the ten largest clones take 11% to 15%. This CDR3 has 14 residues. Trimming took off 5 bases at V and 0 bases at J, with 7 bases between the two ends. The germline gives CDR1 SEHNR, CDR2 FQNEAQ (reference sequence). The rearrangement uses TRBV7-9 and TRBJ1-4; no clear D gene. What was sequenced was PBMCs. The TCR comes from a human donor in good health (CMV status not recorded). Some clones in this sample may be carry-over from other donors' samples. In DNA, the CDR3 is TGTGCCAGCAGCCTGAGAACAACTAATGAAAAACTGTTTTTT. This codes for CASSLRTTNEKLFF.